Shown below are 31 T cell receptor beta chains from a single sample sequenced in a study of cytomegalovirus exposure and HLA in healthy donors. The PCR used 60 Vbeta and 13 Jbeta primers. Here immunoSEQ multiplex PCR was the method, and the copy in TCRdb shows in-frame clones only, minus some. The sample lists 100,000 to 150,000 clones, over 80% occurring once. The source material was PBMCs. The source of these receptors is a young man in good health and CMV-seronegative.

This clone was detected once. The rearrangement joins TRBV6-5 to TRBJ1-1; 12 nucleotides agree with TRBD1. CDR1 and CDR2 from the germline V gene are MNHEY and SVGAGI. The CDR3 has 15 residues. J gave up 5 bases and V 6 bases, and 7 bases lay outside the gene matches. The CDR3 is CASSGPGQGATEAFF. CDR3 coding DNA: TGTGCCAGCAGCGGCCCGGGACAGGGGGCTACTGAAGCTTTCTTT.

The V and J genes are TRBV4-1 and TRBJ2-3, with 12 bases matching TRBD2. Looked up from germline, CDR1 is MGHRA and CDR2 is YSYEKL. V shed 1 base, J shed 1 base, and the junction held 6 bases outside the gene matches. The CDR3 has 18 residues. For the CDR3, the DNA is TGCGCCAGCAGCCAAGCCCCCCGACTAGCGGGGGGCACAGATACGCAGTATTTT. This gives the protein CASSQAPRLAGGTDTQYF.

This chain joins TRBV4-1 and TRBJ1-4; the D gene is possibly TRBD1 (5 bases). CDR3 length: 16 residues. With 0 bases removed from V and 7 bases from J, the gap between germline ends came to 15 bases. The germline V gene has CDR1 MGHRA and CDR2 YSYEKL. The DNA for the CDR3 is TGCGCCAGCAGCCAAGACCCAGGCAGGGTTAGTGAAAAACTGTTTTTT. It is translated as CASSQDPGRVSEKLFF.

The V gene is TRBV5-1, the J gene TRBJ1-1; the D gene is possibly TRBD1 (6 bases). Germline V gene sequence: CDR1 SGHRS, CDR2 YFSETQ. Trimming shortened V by 5 bases and J by 1 base, and 12 bases separated the two germline ends. The CDR3 covers 14 residues. The CDR3 loop reads CASRQGEGNTEAFF. Here the CDR3 DNA reads TGCGCCAGCAGACAGGGAGAGGGGAACACTGAAGCTTTCTTT.

This clone was detected only a few times. The chain employs TRBV6-5 and TRBJ2-2; D possibly corresponds to TRBD1 (6 bases). V lost 7 bases to trimming and J lost 4 bases, with 16 bases between them. Germline values: CDR1 MNHEY, CDR2 SVGAGI. This CDR3 is built from 15 residues. The CDR3 nucleotides are TGTGCCAGCATCCCTCGAGGGGGAAGCACCGGGGAGCTGTTTTTT. It specifies CASIPRGGSTGELFF.

This rearrangement joins TRBV10-3 to TRBJ1-6, with 8 bases aligning to TRBD1. V lost 4 bases to trimming and J lost 5 bases; unmatched junction nucleotides: 1. The CDR3 is made up of 14 amino acids. CDR1 ENHRY and CDR2 SYGVKD come from the germline V gene. The CDR3 region is CAISGTGNNSPLHF. In DNA form, the CDR3 reads TGTGCCATCAGTGGGACAGGGAATAATTCACCCCTCCACTTT.

The CDR3 coding sequence is TGTGCCAGCAGCGCCGACAGGGCGGGGAACACTGAAGCTTTCTTT. Translated, it gives CASSADRAGNTEAFF. The rearrangement joins TRBV9 to TRBJ1-1, with 7 bases that match TRBD1. CDR3 size: 15 residues. CDR1 is SGDLS and CDR2 is YYNGEE in the germline V gene. The V gene end was trimmed by 3 bases and the J gene end by 1 base; junction bases not matched to a gene: 6.

This clone was seen a few times. This chain links TRBV19 with TRBJ2-2; 9 bases map to TRBD1. The CDR3 consists of 15 residues. Germline trimming cut 4 bases from V and 7 bases from J; bases unmatched to any gene: 7. Germline loops: CDR1 LNHDA, CDR2 SQIVND (reference sequence). As DNA, the CDR3 is TGTGCCAGTAGTACTAGACAGGGGGGGAGCGGGGAGCTGTTTTTT. It specifies CASSTRQGGSGELFF.

With regard to this clone: A read error may account for a junction end that differs from germline. The chain combines TRBV5-1 with TRBJ2-6; possibly TRBD1 for D (5 bases). Germline lookup yields CDR1 SGHRS and CDR2 YFSETQ. The CDR3 is made up of 15 amino acids. This CDR3 reads CASSLGNSGANGLTF. CDR3 coding DNA: TGCGCCAGCAGCTTGGGTAATTCTGGGGCCAACGGCCTGACTTTC.

CDR3 coding DNA: TGTGCTAGTGGTTTGGGCCCCTCGGACAATGAGCAGTTCTTC. This sequence encodes CASGLGPSDNEQFF. The rearrangement joins TRBV12-5 to TRBJ2-1, with D unclear. CDR1 and CDR2 from the germline V gene are LGHNT and FRNRAP. Trimming removed 1 base at V and 5 bases at J, with 9 bases between. The CDR3 covers 14 residues.

In DNA, the CDR3 is TGTGCCAGCAGCCAAGAGGAGAGCGGTCACACAGATACGCAGTATTTT. This encodes CASSQEESGHTDTQYF. The chain uses TRBV14 and TRBJ2-3, with D possibly matching TRBD2 (5 bases). The CDR3 covers 16 residues. Germline V gene sequence: CDR1 SGHDN, CDR2 FVKESK. V was pared by 0 bases and J by 2 bases, with 12 bases between.

This rearrangement joins TRBV28 to TRBJ2-3, with 14 bases that match TRBD2. The V segment lost 8 bases and the J segment 0 bases; nucleotides outside the gene matches: 4. This CDR3 comprises 16 residues. The germline V gene encodes CDR1 MDHEN and CDR2 SYDVKM. This chain's CDR3 is CASGTSGGSSTDTQYF. CDR3 bases: TGTGCCAGCGGGACTAGCGGGGGTTCTAGCACAGATACGCAGTATTTT.

This chain uses TRBV15 with TRBJ1-1, with a possible D match to TRBD1 (5 bases). Germline V gives CDR1 LNHNV, CDR2 YYDKDF (reference sequence). This CDR3 contains 15 residues. V lost 0 bases and J 3 bases, leaving 11 bases between the germline ends. The DNA of the CDR3 is TGTGCCACCAGCAGAGATAATGGCAGGGACACTGAAGCTTTCTTT. Translation gives CATSRDNGRDTEAFF.

The rearrangement uses TRBV9 and TRBJ2-5, with TRBD2 identical over 7 bases. In germline, CDR1 is SGDLS, CDR2 YYNGEE. With V trimmed by 4 bases and J by 6 bases, 15 bases remained unmatched. This CDR3 contains 16 residues. This CDR3 is CASSSHDAGEGKTQYF. The DNA for the CDR3 is TGTGCCAGCAGCTCCCACGATGCGGGGGAGGGGAAGACCCAGTACTTC. The variable domain in full, completed from reference TRBV9 and TRBJ2-5, reads DSGVTQTPKHLITATGQRVTLRCSPRSGDLSVYWYQQSLDQGLQFLIQYYNGEERAKGNILERFSAQQFPDLHSELNLSSLELGDSALYFCASSSHDAGEGKTQYFGPGTRLLVL.

This clone was picked up one time. This CDR3 is also generated by other DNA sequences in the sample. CDR3 amino acids: CASSLRLAGRGEQYF. CDR3 nucleotides: TGTGCCAGCAGTTTAAGACTAGCGGGGCGAGGAGAGCAGTACTTC. The rearrangement uses TRBV28 and TRBJ2-7; 11 bases agree with TRBD2. V was clipped by 2 bases and J by 7 bases; unmatched bases: 7. Germline V gene lookup returns CDR1 MDHEN and CDR2 SYDVKM. The CDR3 loop spans 15 amino acids. Together with reference TRBV28 and TRBJ2-7, the CDR3 gives the full variable domain: DVKVTQSSRYLVKRTGEKVFLECVQDMDHENMFWYRQDPGLGLRLIYFSYDVKMKEKGDIPEGYSVSREKKERFSLILESASTNQTSMYLCASSLRLAGRGEQYFGPGTRLTVT.

The chain has TRBV16 and TRBJ1-2; D is unresolved. The V gene lost 2 bases and the J gene lost 0 bases, with 10 bases spanning the gap. CDR1 and CDR2 from the germline V gene are KGHSY and FQNENV. The CDR3 runs 15 residues. CDR3 residues: CASSQEPETNYGYTF. CDR3 in DNA: TGTGCCAGCAGCCAAGAGCCCGAGACTAACTATGGCTACACCTTC.

This chain connects TRBV4-3 to TRBJ1-2, with a weak D call TRBD1 (6 bases). Germline CDR1 is LGHNA and CDR2 is YSLEER. Trimming pared 3 bases from V and 8 bases from J, leaving 13 bases between. This CDR3 has 13 amino acids. The CDR3 loop is CASSHDRRWGYTF. CDR3 sequence (DNA): TGCGCCAGCAGCCACGACAGGAGGTGGGGCTACACCTTC.

This chain links TRBV15 with TRBJ2-1; D is perhaps TRBD1 (6 bases). This CDR3 has 18 residues. V lost 1 base to trimming and J lost 0 bases, with 16 bases between them. The germline gives CDR1 LNHNV, CDR2 YYDKDF (reference sequence). As DNA, the CDR3 is TGTGCCACCAGCAGAGCGGCTGTACAGGGTAGCTCCTACAATGAGCAGTTCTTC. This gives the protein CATSRAAVQGSSYNEQFF. The complete variable domain, with remaining parts taken from reference TRBV15 and TRBJ2-1, reads DAMVIQNPRYQVTQFGKPVTLSCSQTLNHNVMYWYQQKSSQAPKLLFHYYDKDFNNEADTPDNFQSRRPNTSFCFLDIRSPGLGDTAMYLCATSRAAVQGSSYNEQFFGPGTRLTVL.

For this clone: The junction differs from germline at one of its ends, possibly a read error. The CDR3 nucleotides read TGCAGTGCTCCCATCGGGACAAAAAAGGCGTTC. Its translation is CSAPIGTKKAF. This chain connects TRBV20-1 to TRBJ1-2; the D gene is possibly TRBD1 (6 bases). This CDR3 region has 11 residues. From germline, CDR1 is DFQATT and CDR2 SNEGSKA (reference sequence).

The sample holds one count of this clone. V gene TRBV7-9 combines with J gene TRBJ2-7; D is possibly TRBD1 (6 bases). The V and J ends lost 5 bases and 5 bases respectively, with 10 bases between them. Germline CDR1 SEHNR, CDR2 FQNEAQ (reference sequence). This CDR3 has 12 residues. The CDR3 DNA sequence: TGTGCCAGCAGCCGGGGACAAGACGAGCAGTACTTC. This encodes CASSRGQDEQYF.

The chain links TRBV7-9 to TRBJ2-5; D gene uncertain. The CDR3 totals 15 residues. Trimming cost V 3 bases and J 5 bases, with 16 bases left between them. Germline-derived CDR1 and CDR2 are SEHNR and FQNEAQ (reference sequence). CDR3 residues: CASSLFETTGETQYF. The CDR3 DNA reads TGTGCCAGCAGCTTGTTCGAGACCACGGGTGAGACCCAGTACTTC. The whole variable domain, remainder taken from reference TRBV7-9 and TRBJ2-5, is DTGVSQNPRHKITKRGQNVTFRCDPISEHNRLYWYRQTLGQGPEFLTYFQNEAQLEKSRLLSDRFSAERPKGSFSTLEIQRTEQGDSAMYLCASSLFETTGETQYFGPGTRLLVL.

This clone was observed a few times. The V and J genes are TRBV28 and TRBJ1-2, with D unclear. The CDR3 spans 16 residues. Germline values: CDR1 MDHEN, CDR2 SYDVKM. V lost 6 bases to trimming and J lost 6 bases, with 23 bases between them. The CDR3 DNA is TGTGCCAGCAGCCCATTATTGGCTACCGGGAGGGATGGCTACACCTTC. Residues: CASSPLLATGRDGYTF.

This clone was seen a few times. The chain carries TRBV7-2 and TRBJ2-3; D might be TRBD2 (5 bases). CDR3 size: 14 residues. The germline CDR1 and CDR2 sequences are SGHTA and FQGNSA. V gave up 6 bases and J gave up 2 bases, with 12 bases separating them. The CDR3 region has the DNA TGTGCCAGCAGGCAAAGGACTCACACAGATACGCAGTATTTT. It specifies CASRQRTHTDTQYF. The whole variable domain, remainder taken from reference TRBV7-2 and TRBJ2-3, is GAGVSQSPSNKVTEKGKDVELRCDPISGHTALYWYRQSLGQGLEFLIYFQGNSAPDKSGLPSDRFSAERTGGSVSTLTIQRTQQEDSAVYLCASRQRTHTDTQYFGPGTRLTVL.

V usage is TRBV7-8 and J usage is TRBJ2-7; possibly TRBD2 for D (7 bases). Germline CDR1 and CDR2: SGHVS and FQNEAQ. The CDR3 is 16 amino acids. V dropped 4 bases and J dropped 3 bases, with 19 bases sitting between them. CDR3 in amino acids: CASSSGVGGGGYEQYF. As DNA, the CDR3 is TGTGCCAGCAGCTCAGGGGTGGGCGGGGGAGGCTACGAGCAGTACTTC. Full variable domain (outside the CDR3, taken from reference TRBV7-8 and TRBJ2-7): GAGVSQSPRYKVAKRGQDVALRCDPISGHVSLFWYQQALGQGPEFLTYFQNEAQLDKSGLPSDRFFAERPEGSVSTLKIQRTQQEDSAVYLCASSSGVGGGGYEQYFGPGTRLTVT.

The gene calls are TRBV6-6 and TRBJ2-2, with D possibly matching TRBD1 (6 bases). Trimming removed 6 bases at V and 2 bases at J, with 16 bases between. Germline V lookup: CDR1 MNHNY, CDR2 SVGAGI (reference sequence). This CDR3 contains 16 residues. The CDR3 sequence: CASSYIPGHNTGELFF. Here the CDR3 DNA reads TGTGCCAGCAGCTATATACCGGGACACAACACCGGGGAGCTGTTTTTT.

V usage is TRBV5-1 and J usage is TRBJ1-6, with a weak D call TRBD1 (6 bases). Germline V gene lookup returns CDR1 SGHRS and CDR2 YFSETQ. This CDR3 is 15 amino acids long. Trimming removed 0 bases at V and 10 bases at J, with 14 bases between. CDR3 coding DNA: TGCGCCAGCAGCTTGGCAGGCGGAGACAGGTCACCCCTCCACTTT. Its protein is CASSLAGGDRSPLHF.

V and J are TRBV30 and TRBJ1-6, with D uncertain. The V end lost 3 bases, the J end lost 6 bases, and 18 bases lay between the germline ends. Germline V gene data show CDR1 as GTSNPN and CDR2 as SVGIG (reference sequence). The CDR3 runs 16 residues. The CDR3 loop is CAWRPSWEDRNSPLHF. The CDR3 nucleotides are TGTGCCTGGAGGCCTTCTTGGGAGGATCGTAATTCACCCCTCCACTTT.

In this sample, this clone turned up once. This chain connects TRBV6-8 to TRBJ2-5; 9 positions match TRBD1. The CDR3 sequence is 15 residues long. Germline assignment: CDR1 MNHGY and CDR2 SAAAGT. Trimming took 9 bases from V and 6 from J; bases not matched to a gene: 14. CDR3 coding DNA: TGTGCCAGGGTCCGCGGACAGGGGATTAGAAAGACCCAGTACTTC. Translation gives CARVRGQGIRKTQYF.

V is TRBV18 and J is TRBJ2-7; TRBD2 aligns across 13 bases. With V trimmed by 6 bases and J by 3 bases, 14 bases remained unmatched. The CDR3 is 18 residues long. The germline V gene has CDR1 KGHSH and CDR2 LQKENI. The CDR3 DNA reads as TGTGCCAGCTCCGTCTGGACTAGCGGGGGCGGGAGCTACTACGAGCAGTACTTC. Translating it yields CASSVWTSGGGSYYEQYF. Together with reference TRBV18 and TRBJ2-7, the CDR3 gives the full variable domain: NAGVMQNPRHLVRRRGQEARLRCSPMKGHSHVYWYRQLPEEGLKFMVYLQKENIIDESGMPKERFSAEFPKEGPSILRIQQVVRGDSAAYFCASSVWTSGGGSYYEQYFGPGTRLTVT.

This clone was seen only a few times. The V and J genes are TRBV6-5 and TRBJ2-7, with 9 bases aligning to TRBD2. V was pared by 5 bases and J by 4 bases, with 6 bases of the junction left unmatched. CDR1 MNHEY and CDR2 SVGAGI come from the germline V gene. The CDR3 extends over 14 amino acids. The CDR3 region is CASSVGLAGYEQYF. The CDR3 DNA follows: TGTGCCAGCAGTGTGGGGCTAGCGGGGTACGAGCAGTACTTC.

As for this clone: Sequence at one end of the junction differs from germline and may be a read error. The rearrangement links TRBV30 to TRBJ2-6; D perhaps matches TRBD1 (5 bases). Germline V gene lookup returns CDR1 GTSNPN and CDR2 SVGIG (reference sequence). CDR3 length equals 15 residues. CDR3 DNA sequence: TGTGCCTGGAGTCTCCGTCGGGCTGGGGCCAACGGCCTGACTTTC. This codes for CAWSLRRAGANGLTF.